The present entry profiles one T cell receptor (beta chain) with its context. This specimen comes from a study of blood T cells in healthy people across ages. This CDR3 is 14 amino acids long. With V trimmed by 6 bases and J by 0 bases, 6 bases remained unmatched. CDR1 and CDR2 from the germline V gene are DFQATT and SNEGSKA (reference sequence). Next came a second PCR, run for 7 to 11 cycles, which used a sample-barcoded 5' primer along with a J-beta primer mix. In TCRdb, the 5' RACE reads were re-called with MiXCR into one record per CDR3 protein. Here the sample spans about 720,000 distinct CDR3 sequences, about 20% being singletons. Donors gave around 10 milliliters of peripheral blood apiece.

The origin of this receptor is a man in his 70s in good health. The sequenced sample consisted of blood. V usage is TRBV20-1 and J usage is TRBJ2-7, with 9 bases lining up with TRBD1. The CDR3 spells CSAAGTGNSYEQYF. CDR3 sequence (DNA): TGCAGTGCCGCCGGGACAGGGAACTCCTACGAGCAGTACTTC.